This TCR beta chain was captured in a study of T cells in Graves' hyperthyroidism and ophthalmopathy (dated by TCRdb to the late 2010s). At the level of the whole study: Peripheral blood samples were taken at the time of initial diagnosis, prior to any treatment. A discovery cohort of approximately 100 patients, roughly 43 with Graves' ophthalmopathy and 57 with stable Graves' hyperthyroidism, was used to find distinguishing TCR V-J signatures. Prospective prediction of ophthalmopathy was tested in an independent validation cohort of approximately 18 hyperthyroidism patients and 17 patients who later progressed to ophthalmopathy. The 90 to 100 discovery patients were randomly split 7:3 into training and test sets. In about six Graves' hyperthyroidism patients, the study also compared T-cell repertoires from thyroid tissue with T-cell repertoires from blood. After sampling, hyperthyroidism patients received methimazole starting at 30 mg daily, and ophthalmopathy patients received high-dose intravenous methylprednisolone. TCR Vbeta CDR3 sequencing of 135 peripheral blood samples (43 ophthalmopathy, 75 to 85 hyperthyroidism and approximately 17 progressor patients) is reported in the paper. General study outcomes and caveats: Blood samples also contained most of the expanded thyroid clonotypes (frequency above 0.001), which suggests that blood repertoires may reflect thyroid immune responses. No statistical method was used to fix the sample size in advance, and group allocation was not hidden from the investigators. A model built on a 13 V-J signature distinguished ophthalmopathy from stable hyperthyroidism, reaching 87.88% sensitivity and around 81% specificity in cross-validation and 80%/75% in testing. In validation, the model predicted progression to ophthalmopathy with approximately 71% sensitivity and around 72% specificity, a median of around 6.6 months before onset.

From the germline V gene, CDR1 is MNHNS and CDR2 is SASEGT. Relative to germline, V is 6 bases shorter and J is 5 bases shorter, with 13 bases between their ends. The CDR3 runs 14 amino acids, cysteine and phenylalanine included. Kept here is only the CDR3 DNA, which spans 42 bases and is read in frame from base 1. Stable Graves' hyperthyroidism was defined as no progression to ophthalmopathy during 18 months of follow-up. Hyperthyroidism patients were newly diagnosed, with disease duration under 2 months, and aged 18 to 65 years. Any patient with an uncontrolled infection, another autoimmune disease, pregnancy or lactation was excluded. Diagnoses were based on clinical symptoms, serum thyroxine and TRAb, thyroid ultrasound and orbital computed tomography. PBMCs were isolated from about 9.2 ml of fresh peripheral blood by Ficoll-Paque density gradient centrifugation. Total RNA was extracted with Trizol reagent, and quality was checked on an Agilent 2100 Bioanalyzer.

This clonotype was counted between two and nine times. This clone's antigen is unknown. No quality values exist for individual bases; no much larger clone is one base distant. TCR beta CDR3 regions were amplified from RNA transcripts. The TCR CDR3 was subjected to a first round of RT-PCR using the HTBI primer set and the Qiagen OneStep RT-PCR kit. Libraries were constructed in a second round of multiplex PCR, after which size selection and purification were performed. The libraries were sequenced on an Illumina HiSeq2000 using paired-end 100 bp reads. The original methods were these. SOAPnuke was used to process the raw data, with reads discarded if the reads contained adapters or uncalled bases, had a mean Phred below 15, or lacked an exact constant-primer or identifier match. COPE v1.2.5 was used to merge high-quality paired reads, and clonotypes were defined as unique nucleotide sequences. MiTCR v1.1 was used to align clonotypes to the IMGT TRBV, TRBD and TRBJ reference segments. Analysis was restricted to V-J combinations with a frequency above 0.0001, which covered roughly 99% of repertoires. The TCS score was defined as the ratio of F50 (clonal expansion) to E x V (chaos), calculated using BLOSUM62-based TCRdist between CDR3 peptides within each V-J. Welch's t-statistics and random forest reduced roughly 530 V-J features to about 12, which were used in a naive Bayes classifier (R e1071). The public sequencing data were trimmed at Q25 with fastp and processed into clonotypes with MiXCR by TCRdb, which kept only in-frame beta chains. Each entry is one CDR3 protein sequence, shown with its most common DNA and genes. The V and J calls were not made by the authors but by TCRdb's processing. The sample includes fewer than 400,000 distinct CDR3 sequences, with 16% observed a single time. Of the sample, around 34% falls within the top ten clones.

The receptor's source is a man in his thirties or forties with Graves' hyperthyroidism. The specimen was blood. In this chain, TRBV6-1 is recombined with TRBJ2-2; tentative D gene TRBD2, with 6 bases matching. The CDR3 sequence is CASRSGTWTGELFF. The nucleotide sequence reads TGTGCCAGCAGGTCCGGGACTTGGACCGGGGAGCTGTTTTTT.